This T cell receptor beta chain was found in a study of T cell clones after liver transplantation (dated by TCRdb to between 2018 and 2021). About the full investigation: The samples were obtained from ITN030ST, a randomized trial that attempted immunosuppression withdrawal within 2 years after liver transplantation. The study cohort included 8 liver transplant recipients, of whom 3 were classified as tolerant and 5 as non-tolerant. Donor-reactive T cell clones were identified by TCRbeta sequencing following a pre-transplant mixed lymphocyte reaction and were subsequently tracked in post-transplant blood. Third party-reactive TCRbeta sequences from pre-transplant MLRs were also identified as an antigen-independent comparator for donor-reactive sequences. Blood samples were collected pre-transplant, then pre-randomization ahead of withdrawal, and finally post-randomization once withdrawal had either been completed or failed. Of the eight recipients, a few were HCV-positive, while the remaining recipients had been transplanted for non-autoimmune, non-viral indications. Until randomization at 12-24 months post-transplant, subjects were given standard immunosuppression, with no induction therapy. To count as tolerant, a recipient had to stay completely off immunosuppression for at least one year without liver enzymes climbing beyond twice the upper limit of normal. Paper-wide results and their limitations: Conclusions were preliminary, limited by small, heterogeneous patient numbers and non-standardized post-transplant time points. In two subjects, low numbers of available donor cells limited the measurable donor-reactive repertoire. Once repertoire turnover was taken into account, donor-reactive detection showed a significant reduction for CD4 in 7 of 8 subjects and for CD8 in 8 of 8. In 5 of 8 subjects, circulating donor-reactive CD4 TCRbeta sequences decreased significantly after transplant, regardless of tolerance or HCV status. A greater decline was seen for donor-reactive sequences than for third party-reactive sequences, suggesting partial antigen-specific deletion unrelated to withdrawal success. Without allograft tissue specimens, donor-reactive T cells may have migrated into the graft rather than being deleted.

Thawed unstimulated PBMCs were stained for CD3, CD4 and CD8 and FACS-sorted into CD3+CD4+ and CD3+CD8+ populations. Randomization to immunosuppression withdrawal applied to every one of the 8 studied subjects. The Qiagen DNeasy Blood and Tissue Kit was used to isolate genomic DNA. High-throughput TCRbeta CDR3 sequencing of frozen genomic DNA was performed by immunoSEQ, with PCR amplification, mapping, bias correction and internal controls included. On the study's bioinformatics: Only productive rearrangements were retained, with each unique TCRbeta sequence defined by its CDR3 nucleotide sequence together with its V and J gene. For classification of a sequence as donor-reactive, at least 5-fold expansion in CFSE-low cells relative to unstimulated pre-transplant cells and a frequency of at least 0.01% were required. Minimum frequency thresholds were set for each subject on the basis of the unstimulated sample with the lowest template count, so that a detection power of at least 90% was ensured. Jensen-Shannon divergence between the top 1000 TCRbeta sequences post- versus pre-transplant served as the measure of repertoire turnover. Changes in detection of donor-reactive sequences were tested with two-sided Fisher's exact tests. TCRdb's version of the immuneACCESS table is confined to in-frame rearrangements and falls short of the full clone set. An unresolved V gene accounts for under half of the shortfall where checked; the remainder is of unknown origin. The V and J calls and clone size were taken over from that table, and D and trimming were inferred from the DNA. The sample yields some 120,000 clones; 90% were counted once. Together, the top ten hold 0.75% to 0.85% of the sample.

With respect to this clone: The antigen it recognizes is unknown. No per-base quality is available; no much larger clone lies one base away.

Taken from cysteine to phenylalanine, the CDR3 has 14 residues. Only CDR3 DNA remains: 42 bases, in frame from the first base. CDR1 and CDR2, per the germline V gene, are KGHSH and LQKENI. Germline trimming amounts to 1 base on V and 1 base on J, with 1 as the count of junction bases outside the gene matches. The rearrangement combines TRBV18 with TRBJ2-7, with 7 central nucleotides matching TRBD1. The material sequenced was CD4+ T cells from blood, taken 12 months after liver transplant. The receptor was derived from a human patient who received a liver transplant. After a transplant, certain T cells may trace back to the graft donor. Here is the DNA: TGTGCCAGCTCACCACAGGGGGCGTCCTACGAGCAGTACTTC. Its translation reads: CASSPQGASYEQYF.